A selection of T cell receptor beta chains follows, all from one sample in a study of CD8 T cells in Susac syndrome. From the immunoSEQ multiplex PCR reads, TCRdb called clonotypes with MiXCR, one entry per CDR3 protein. The sample records under 200,000 distinct CDR3 sequences, approximately 95% being singletons. Material for sequencing was CD8+ T cells from PBMCs. The receptors stem from a human donor with Susac syndrome. Each CDR3 is given with its conserved first and last residue. Each record gives: V gene, D gene, J gene, clone size, CDR3 protein, CDR3 DNA. D genes are given only for firm matches. Size values are once, few and many counts, or a class for expanded clones, and some rows have none.

V: TRBV7-9
D: NA
J: TRBJ2-1
size: NA
CDR3: CASSYTANEQFF
DNA: TGTGCCAGCAGCTATACGGCCAATGAGCAGTTCTTC

V: TRBV30
D: TRBD1
J: TRBJ2-7
size: NA
CDR3: CAWSTGEGHEQYF
DNA: TGTGCCTGGAGCACAGGGGAAGGTCACGAGCAGTACTTC

V: TRBV7-9
D: TRBD1
J: TRBJ1-1
size: NA
CDR3: CASSLYQGDGNTEAFF
DNA: TGTGCCAGCAGCTTATATCAGGGGGACGGTAACACTGAAGCTTTCTTT

V: TRBV7-2
D: TRBD1
J: TRBJ2-7
size: NA
CDR3: CASSPGTGYEEQYF
DNA: TGTGCCAGCAGCCCCGGGACAGGGTACGAAGAGCAGTACTTC

V: TRBV4-1
D: TRBD2
J: TRBJ2-2
size: NA
CDR3: CASTETSGSGDTGELFF
DNA: TGCGCCAGCACGGAGACTAGCGGGAGTGGGGACACCGGGGAGCTGTTTTTT

V: TRBV7-8
D: NA
J: TRBJ1-2
size: NA
CDR3: CASSLAVRVGFYGYTF
DNA: TGTGCCAGCAGCTTAGCCGTCAGGGTGGGGTTCTATGGCTACACCTTC

V: TRBV20-1
D: NA
J: TRBJ2-4
size: NA
CDR3: CSARDQGSNIQYF
DNA: TGCAGTGCTAGGGATCAGGGGTCAAACATTCAGTACTTC

V: TRBV19
D: TRBD2
J: TRBJ2-1
size: NA
CDR3: CASSTGLALEQFF
DNA: TGTGCCAGTAGTACGGGACTAGCGCTTGAGCAGTTCTTC

V: TRBV28
D: NA
J: TRBJ1-1
size: once
CDR3: CASQGNTEAFF
DNA: TGTGCCAGCCAGGGGAACACTGAAGCTTTCTTT

V: TRBV13
D: NA
J: TRBJ2-3
size: NA
CDR3: CASSFTTTPGTQYF
DNA: TGTGCCAGCAGCTTCACCACTACTCCGGGTACGCAGTATTTT

V: TRBV12-5
D: TRBD2
J: TRBJ2-7
size: NA
CDR3: CASGAKTSGGVYEQYF
DNA: TGTGCTAGTGGTGCCAAAACTAGCGGGGGGGTCTACGAGCAGTACTTC

V: TRBV4-2
D: NA
J: TRBJ2-6
size: once
CDR3: CASSLFTVGENSGANVLTF
DNA: TGTGCCAGCAGCCTATTCACCGTGGGCGAGAACTCTGGGGCCAACGTCCTGACTTTC

V: TRBV20-1
D: NA
J: TRBJ2-2
size: NA
CDR3: CSATEFGYTGELFF
DNA: TGCAGTGCTACAGAATTCGGGTACACCGGGGAGCTGTTTTTT

V: TRBV5-1
D: NA
J: TRBJ2-1
size: NA
CDR3: CASSLAAREYNEQFF
DNA: TGCGCCAGCAGCTTGGCCGCTAGAGAATACAATGAGCAGTTCTTC

V: TRBV25-1
D: TRBD1
J: TRBJ2-7
size: NA
CDR3: CASSEFKGATYEQYF
DNA: TGTGCCAGCAGTGAATTCAAGGGGGCAACCTACGAGCAGTACTTC

V: TRBV9
D: TRBD1
J: TRBJ1-2
size: NA
CDR3: CASSLGQGVANYGYTF
DNA: TGTGCCAGCAGCCTGGGACAGGGGGTAGCTAACTATGGCTACACCTTC

V: TRBV4-2
D: NA
J: TRBJ1-4
size: once
CDR3: CASSQEYSGEGKEKLFF
DNA: TGTGCCAGCAGCCAAGAATACTCGGGGGAAGGTAAAGAAAAACTGTTTTTT

V: TRBV20-1
D: TRBD2
J: TRBJ2-1
size: NA
CDR3: CSARGPSGRTSVDEQFF
DNA: TGCAGTGCTAGAGGCCCTAGCGGGAGAACTTCAGTGGATGAGCAGTTCTTC

V: TRBV6-5
D: NA
J: TRBJ1-2
size: NA
CDR3: CASRETGSGYTF
DNA: TGTGCCAGCAGGGAGACAGGCTCTGGCTACACCTTC

V: TRBV13
D: NA
J: TRBJ2-1
size: once
CDR3: CASSLDETPDYNEQFF
DNA: TGTGCCAGCAGCTTAGATGAGACGCCAGACTACAATGAGCAGTTCTTC

V: TRBV5-1
D: TRBD2
J: TRBJ2-7
size: NA
CDR3: CASSEGGSSYEQYF
DNA: TGCGCCAGCAGCGAAGGCGGGAGCTCCTACGAGCAGTACTTC

V: TRBV15
D: NA
J: TRBJ1-1
size: NA
CDR3: CATSREGNSEAFF
DNA: TGTGCCACCAGCAGAGAAGGGAACAGTGAAGCTTTCTTT